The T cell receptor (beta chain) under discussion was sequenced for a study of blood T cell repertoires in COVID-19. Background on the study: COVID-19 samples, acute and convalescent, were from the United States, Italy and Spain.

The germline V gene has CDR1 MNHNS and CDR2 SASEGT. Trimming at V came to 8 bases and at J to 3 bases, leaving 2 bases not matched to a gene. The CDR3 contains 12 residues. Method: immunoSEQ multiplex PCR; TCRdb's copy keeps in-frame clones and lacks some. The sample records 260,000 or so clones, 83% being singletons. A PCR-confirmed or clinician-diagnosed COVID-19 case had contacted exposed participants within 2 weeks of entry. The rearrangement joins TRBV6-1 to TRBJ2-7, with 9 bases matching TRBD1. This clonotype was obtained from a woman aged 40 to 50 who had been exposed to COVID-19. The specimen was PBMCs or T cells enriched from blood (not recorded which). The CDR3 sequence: CASRDRDYEQYF. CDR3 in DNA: TGTGCCAGCCGGGACAGGGACTACGAGCAGTACTTC.